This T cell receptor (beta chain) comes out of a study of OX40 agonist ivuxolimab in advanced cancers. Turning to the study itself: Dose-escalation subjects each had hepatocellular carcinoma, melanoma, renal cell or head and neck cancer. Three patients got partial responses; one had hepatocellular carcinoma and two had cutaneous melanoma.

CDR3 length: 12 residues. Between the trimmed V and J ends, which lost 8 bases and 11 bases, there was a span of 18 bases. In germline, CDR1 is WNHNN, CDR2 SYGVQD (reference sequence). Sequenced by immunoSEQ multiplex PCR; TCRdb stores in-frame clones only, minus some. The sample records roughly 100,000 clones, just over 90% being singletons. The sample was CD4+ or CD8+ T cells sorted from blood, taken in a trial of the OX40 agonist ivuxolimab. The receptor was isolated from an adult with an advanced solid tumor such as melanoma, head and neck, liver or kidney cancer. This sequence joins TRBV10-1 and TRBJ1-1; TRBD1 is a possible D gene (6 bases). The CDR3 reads CASAQQGSKAFF. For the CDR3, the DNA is TGCGCCAGCGCGCAACAGGGATCCAAGGCTTTCTTT.